This T cell receptor beta chain was recovered during a study of CD8+ T cells in alopecia areata. Study in general: Tofacitinib exposure lasted 6 to 18 months, followed by 6 months off drug. Severity was scored as percentage of affected scalp area in treated patients.

There are a few counts of this clone. TCR sequencing used cDNA made by reverse transcription of extracted RNA. Profiling relied on immunoSEQ multiplex PCR, and the TCRdb table lists in-frame clones only, not all of them. Found here are about 76,000 clones, about 71% of them singletons; the top ten hold about a quarter. This CDR3 is built from 16 residues. Trimming took off 5 bases at V and 0 bases at J, with 14 bases between the two ends. Looked up from germline, CDR1 is PRHDT and CDR2 is FYEKMQ (reference sequence). As to treatment: oral pan-JAK inhibitor, 5-10 mg twice daily. Lesional scalp punch biopsies and peripheral blood came from alopecia areata patients.

The specimen was CD8+ T cells sorted from blood, collected at week 24, from a patient treated with tofacitinib. The source of this sequence is a human donor with alopecia areata. The chain combines TRBV13 with TRBJ2-1; possible D gene TRBD1, 6 bases. This CDR3 reads CASSLQGQSSYNEQFF. CDR3 DNA: TGTGCCAGCAGCCTACAGGGCCAGAGCTCCTACAATGAGCAGTTCTTC.